This entry concerns a single T cell receptor (beta chain). This entry is derived from a study of blood T cell repertoires in COVID-19. Looking at the study overall: The study drew acute and convalescent COVID-19 samples from the United States, Italy and Spain. Nucleic acid was either cDNA or gDNA, and it came from T cells, B-cell-depleted T cells, or PBMCs.

Under the authors' procedure: Amplification of reference gene primers provided the estimated nucleated cell counts. Assay used: immunoSEQ multiplex PCR; TCRdb lists only in-frame clones, some missing. The DNA was the basis for D and trimming; V, J and clone size are from that table. Here the sample spans 120,000 or so clones, around 83% being singletons. V lost 1 base and J lost 1, with 8 bases in between. Germline lookup yields CDR1 SGHKS and CDR2 YYEKEE (reference sequence). This CDR3 contains 14 residues. The receptor's source is a woman aged 45-59 years with acute or convalescent COVID-19. V usage is TRBV5-5 and J usage is TRBJ2-5; possibly TRBD2 for D (5 bases). Sample: peripheral blood. The CDR3 reads CASSLLGVQETQYF. The DNA of the CDR3 is TGTGCCAGCAGCTTGCTCGGGGTCCAAGAGACCCAGTACTTC.